This T cell receptor beta chain was sequenced during a study of shared clonotypes between healthy human individuals (dated by TCRdb to about 2020). As for the study more broadly: The cohort comprised two women and three men aged 18 to 49 years. For each donor, CD4 naive and CD4 memory were each run on three plates, CD8 naive on two plates, and CD8 memory on one plate. To estimate repertoire size and how much clonotypes are shared between individuals, the study performed deep sequencing of blood TCR repertoires from roughly five healthy adults. To increase sequencing depth and limit assay-specific biases, different laboratories used diverse techniques to prepare libraries and sequence TCR repertoires. Between about 0.9 and 9 billion PBMCs per donor were obtained by leukapheresis.

Including the terminal cysteine and phenylalanine, the CDR3 comprises 15 residues. Only CDR3 DNA is held: 45 bases, read in frame from base 1. Reading the germline V gene gives CDR1 MNHNS and CDR2 SASEGT. The trim is 2 bases for V and 2 bases for J, with a gap of 11 bases between the germline ends. On the study overall, not on this receptor specifically: Based on pairwise subsampling, the degree of clonotype sharing among donors was expected to be affected by sequencing depth. Rarefaction of sorted-subset datasets indicated incomplete sequencing despite the large sequencing depth. Because the study included a small number of donors, the genetic and exposure-history diversity represented was limited. Higher generation probabilities were observed for clonotypes shared by all four sorted-subset donors than for non-shared clonotypes. Larger estimated clonotype richness was generally found for naive subsets than for memory subsets. Sampling was restricted to blood, and TCR repertoires in tissue are likely to differ from TCR repertoires in blood. Sharing across a handful of donors was observed for about 4.8% of naive CD4, over 3% of naive CD8, roughly 2.3% of memory CD4, and over 0.3% of memory CD8 clonotypes.

Donors were healthy HIV-negative adults with no recently reported acute infections or vaccinations. All donors were Caucasian adults living in Nashville, Tennessee, USA. CD4+ T cells were enriched through magnetic negative selection, after which naive cells were positively selected on CD45RA and the remaining negative fraction served as the memory subset. Blood was obtained by leukapheresis, after which PBMCs were separated by Ficoll-Histopaque density gradient centrifugation and cryopreserved in liquid nitrogen vapor phase. Analytical flow cytometry was used to check the purity and quantity of each magnetically sorted T cell population. From each sorted fraction, genomic DNA was isolated and quantified by UV absorbance on a Nanodrop 2000c. Using the deep immunoSEQ assay, TCR CDR3 regions were amplified from genomic DNA by multiplex PCR. Extracted genomic DNA from each cell subset was spread evenly across all wells of several immunoSEQ 96-well plates, with each plate serving as a replicate. Each replicate PCR for sorted subsets received around 0.2 ug genomic DNA, equal to roughly 30,000 T cell genomes. Purified libraries were quantified with a Qubit 3.0 fluorometer, sized on a Bioanalyzer 2100, and re-quantified with the KAPA Library Quantification kit. Each immunoSEQ 96-well plate was sequenced on its own single-read 150-cycle Illumina NextSeq 550 flow cell. Turning to the authors' computational methods: Because only junctional sequences without quality scores were contained in the immunoSEQ output, filtering matching that applied to full-length reads could not be performed. To assign V/J genes and CDR3, sequences were annotated against IMGT germline references using PyIR, a Python wrapper for IgBLAST v1.9. Reads were filtered out if the reads had weak V/J assignments (E-value above 1e-6), no CDR3, stop codons, out-of-frame junctions, or ambiguous translated residues. V3J clonotypes were defined as sequences sharing the same inferred V gene, J gene, and CDR3 amino acid sequence. Percentage overlap between repertoires was computed as shared unique clonotypes divided by the size of the smaller repertoire. Repertoire richness was assessed with RTK rarefaction, the Chao1 estimator, and Recon v2.1 estimates of unobserved clonotypes. Generation probabilities for all TCRbeta clonotypes obtained by the gDNA method from four donors were computed using OLGA. TCRdb obtained this table from immuneACCESS and retained in-frame rearrangements with V and J assigned. These tables miss some clones; where compared with another copy, unresolved V genes account for less than half of the shortfall, and the remainder is unexplained. D and trimming come from the DNA, and the V and J calls and clone size come from that table. The sample profile shows roughly 2,300,000 clones; less than 95% of them were found once. The ten biggest clones cover 0.37% of the sample.

For this clone: Its binding antigen is unknown. There are no base qualities to consult, and no much larger clone falls within one base.

The clonotype originates from a man aged 18-30 years in good health. Some clones in this sample may be carry-over from other donors' samples. The sample was naive CD4+ T cells from PBMCs. The sample's cell subset or site, from its label and the paper: CD45RA+ positively selected. This sequence uses TRBV6-1 and TRBJ2-3; no confident D gene assignment can be made. In nucleotides, the sequence is TGTGCCAGCAGTGAACATGGGTATGACACAGATACGCAGTATTTT. Translated, this gives CASSEHGYDTDTQYF.